This entry concerns a single TCR beta chain. Its antigen is unknown. The entry originates in a study of T cell responses to AZD1222 COVID-19 vaccine. General study results and limits: A mostly white British donor set with more females was recruited, and clonal diversity was possibly underestimated.

Assay: immunoSEQ multiplex PCR; the TCRdb copy retains only in-frame clones and omits some. The sample lists roughly 97,000 clones, about 91% seen once, with roughly a sixth in the top ten. Source: peripheral blood, taken on day 0 of AZD1222 vaccination. This clonotype originated in an adult in good health.

Here the CDR3 DNA reads TGTGCCAGCAGCCCCCGTCCCGGGACAAGTAAGAACACTGAAGCTTTCTTT. Encoded protein: CASSPRPGTSKNTEAFF. The chain uses TRBV7-9 and TRBJ1-1; tentative D call: TRBD1 (6 bases). The CDR3 covers 17 residues. Germline V lookup: CDR1 SEHNR, CDR2 FQNEAQ (reference sequence). Trimming shortened V by 5 bases and J by 1 base, and 20 bases separated the two germline ends.